The 12 T cell receptor beta chains given below trace back to one sample, sequenced in a study of beta chain features in type 1 diabetes. Their specific antigens are unknown. Sequencing targeted expressed TCRB transcripts, as all isolated RNA had been reverse transcribed. TCRdb's table, derived via immunoSEQ multiplex PCR, lists solely in-frame clones and lacks some. The data contain over 600,000 clones, around 12% of them singletons. The study, taken as a whole, reports: When Type 1 diabetes patients were examined, their TCRB CDR3s proved moderately but significantly shorter in all four CD4+ subsets.

What was sequenced was naive CD4+ T cells from blood. The origin of the receptors is a man aged 25 to 45 with type 1 diabetes.

For this clone: No conserved phenylalanine or tryptophan is present at the end of the CDR3, so a read error is the likely explanation. The DNA is omitted, as the CDR3 cannot be located on it reliably, and the CDR3 follows TCRdb's listing. The chain links TRBV18 to TRBJ2-7; TRBD2 is taken as the D call from the table, unchecked against the DNA. The germline V gene has CDR1 KGHSH and CDR2 LQKENI. Both ends counted, the CDR3 spans 13 residues. The chain's CDR3 is CASSQRTVESKSL.

The chain joins TRBV7-3 to TRBJ2-5; TRBD2 agrees at 12 bases. The length of the CDR3 is 15 residues. V lost 5 bases to trimming and J lost 5 bases; unmatched junction nucleotides: 6. The V gene's germline CDR1 is SGHTA and CDR2 FQGTGA. CDR3 amino acids: CASSLTSGGSETQYF. CDR3 coding DNA: TGTGCCAGCAGCCTTACTAGCGGGGGGTCGGAGACCCAGTACTTC.

The table lists this clone with a few counts. The V call is TRBV9, the J call TRBJ2-1, with a weak D call TRBD1 (6 bases). The V end lost 0 bases, the J end lost 11 bases, and 15 bases lay between the germline ends. Germline assignment: CDR1 SGDLS and CDR2 YYNGEE. The CDR3 totals 14 residues. The CDR3 nucleotides read TGTGCCAGCAGCGTAGTGACAGGTACTTATAAGCAGTTCTTC. Translation: CASSVVTGTYKQFF. Full variable domain (missing parts from reference TRBV9 and TRBJ2-1): DSGVTQTPKHLITATGQRVTLRCSPRSGDLSVYWYQQSLDQGLQFLIQYYNGEERAKGNILERFSAQQFPDLHSELNLSSLELGDSALYFCASSVVTGTYKQFFGPGTRLTVL.

In this sample, this clone turned up a few times. The chain combines TRBV28 with TRBJ2-7; D unclear. The V end lost 3 bases, the J end lost 5 bases, and 14 bases lay between the germline ends. The CDR3 runs 14 residues. Germline CDR1 is MDHEN and CDR2 is SYDVKM. CDR3 bases: TGTGCCAGCAGTTTGCCGGGTTACGGCGACGAGCAGTACTTC. Protein: CASSLPGYGDEQYF.

This clone was counted a few times. The chain employs TRBV27 and TRBJ2-7; D perhaps matches TRBD1 (5 bases). CDR1 is MNHEY, CDR2 SMNVEV, per germline (reference sequence). The V end lost 3 bases, the J end lost 4 bases, and 10 bases lay between the germline ends. The CDR3 is 13 amino acids. CDR3 sequence (DNA): TGTGCCAGCAGTTTGAGACAGCAATACGAGCAGTACTTC. This codes for CASSLRQQYEQYF.

J is TRBJ1-2 and V is TRBV4-3; tentative D call: TRBD1 (6 bases). This CDR3 is built from 14 residues. The V end was cut by 4 bases, the J end by 4 bases, with 13 bases between. Germline V gene sequence: CDR1 LGHNA, CDR2 YSLEER. CDR3 in amino acids: CASSLLQGLYGYTF. The CDR3 DNA follows: TGCGCCAGCAGCCTACTACAGGGACTCTATGGCTACACCTTC.

The chain joins TRBV18 to TRBJ2-3; 12 bases align to TRBD1. The CDR3 length is 16 residues. Germline V gene data show CDR1 as KGHSH and CDR2 as LQKENI. The trim removed 0 bases at V and 4 bases at J, leaving 2 bases unmatched. CDR3 sequence reads: CASSPPGTGGSDTQYF. The CDR3 nucleotides are TGTGCCAGCTCACCACCCGGGACAGGGGGCTCAGATACGCAGTATTTT.

The V gene is TRBV9, the J gene TRBJ1-4; possibly TRBD1 for D (5 bases). The CDR3 runs to 15 residues. V was pared by 4 bases and J by 4 bases, with 14 bases between. CDR1 SGDLS and CDR2 YYNGEE come from the germline V gene. CDR3 amino acids: CASSPGVGLNEKLFF. The CDR3 DNA follows: TGTGCCAGCAGCCCGGGGGTAGGACTTAATGAAAAACTGTTTTTT. Filled out from reference TRBV9 and TRBJ1-4, the complete variable domain reads DSGVTQTPKHLITATGQRVTLRCSPRSGDLSVYWYQQSLDQGLQFLIQYYNGEERAKGNILERFSAQQFPDLHSELNLSSLELGDSALYFCASSPGVGLNEKLFFGSGTQLSVL.

The chain carries TRBV30 and TRBJ1-2; possibly TRBD1 for D (6 bases). Trimming stripped 4 bases from V and 3 bases from J, with 15 bases between. This CDR3 comprises 14 residues. The germline V gene has CDR1 GTSNPN and CDR2 SVGIG (reference sequence). The CDR3 DNA sequence: TGTGCCTGGAATGGGCCAGGGGCCTACTATGGCTACACCTTC. This sequence encodes CAWNGPGAYYGYTF.

This clone was counted only a few times. This chain uses TRBV29-1 with TRBJ1-2; the match to TRBD1 covers 10 bases. Germline CDR1 reads SQVTM; CDR2 reads ANQGSEA. Trimming removed 5 bases from V and 2 bases from J; junction bases left unmatched: 2. The CDR3 spans 13 residues. The CDR3 nucleotides read TGCAGCGTTCGACAGGGGGCGAACTATGGCTACACCTTC. Protein: CSVRQGANYGYTF.

This clone appeared a few times. CDR3 sequence (DNA): TGTGCCACCAGAAGTATACGCTCTGGAAACACCATATATTTT. Its translation is CATRSIRSGNTIYF. This rearrangement joins TRBV27 to TRBJ1-3; D not certain. Germline V gene lookup returns CDR1 MNHEY and CDR2 SMNVEV (reference sequence). The CDR3 has 14 residues. V was trimmed by 10 bases and J by 0 bases, leaving 13 bases between them.

This clone was seen more than once but under ten times. CDR3 coding DNA: TGTGCCAGCAGTGAGGGGACAGTTCTTCGCGAGCAGTACTTC. Translated: CASSEGTVLREQYF. The rearrangement links TRBV25-1 to TRBJ2-7; 7 positions match TRBD1. The CDR3 length is 14 residues. Germline values: CDR1 MGHDK, CDR2 SYGVNS. J lost 6 bases, V lost 3 bases, and 8 bases had no gene match.